Below, one T cell receptor beta chain is given with its context. Its antigen is still unknown. The V gene's germline CDR1 is MNHEY and CDR2 SVGEGT. The CDR3 contains 17 residues. V shed 2 bases, J shed 9 bases, and the junction held 12 bases outside the gene matches. The data originate from a study of T-cell memory formation after mild COVID-19. For the study at large: Each donor largely had its own TCR clusters. Study results and limitations: While clones contracting from day 15 to 85 were balanced between CD4 and CD8, later expanders leaned CD4+. Day 37-peaking second-wave clones had unconfirmed SARS-CoV-2 specificity.

TCR alpha and TCR beta cDNA libraries carrying sample barcodes and UMIs were produced by 5'RACE using constant-segment primers. Using its own MiXCR run on the 5' RACE reads, TCRdb lists one record per CDR3 protein. The sample yields fewer than 600,000 distinct CDR3 sequences, 20% to 25% seen once. Material for sequencing was PBMCs or a T cell subset sorted from them (not recorded which). The chain uses TRBV6-2 or TRBV6-3 and TRBJ2-1; 11 bases are a match to TRBD2. The receptor comes from an adult woman who had mild COVID-19 (a few samples of this study predate the infection). Cell type and time point are not known. The CDR3 sequence: CASSYQRLSGRAPEQFF. CDR3 sequence (DNA): TGTGCCAGCAGTTACCAGCGCCTTAGCGGGAGGGCCCCTGAGCAGTTCTTC.